These 5 T cell receptor beta chains were sequenced from one sample in a study of T cells and Merkel cell carcinoma outcomes. The table came from immunoSEQ multiplex PCR; TCRdb's copy has only in-frame clones and leaves some out. The sample carries around 15,000 clones, around 87% recorded once. The sample comprised tumor tissue from Merkel cell carcinoma. The receptor set was obtained from a human donor with Merkel cell carcinoma.

V gene TRBV5-4 combines with J gene TRBJ1-1; D is ambiguous. The CDR3 length is 14 residues. The germline V gene encodes CDR1 SGHNT and CDR2 YYREEE (reference sequence). V lost 1 base and J lost 0, with 7 bases in between. The CDR3 here is CASSLSRLNTEAFF. Written as DNA, the CDR3 is TGTGCCAGCAGCTTGTCTAGACTGAACACTGAAGCTTTCTTT.

The chain joins TRBV5-5 to TRBJ2-3; D perhaps matches TRBD2 (7 bases). This CDR3 has 15 amino acids. V gave up 0 bases and J gave up 5 bases, with 13 bases separating them. The germline V gene encodes CDR1 SGHKS and CDR2 YYEKEE (reference sequence). This CDR3 reads CASSLVAGAIDTQYF. The DNA of the CDR3 is TGTGCCAGCAGCTTGGTTGCGGGGGCGATAGATACGCAGTATTTT.

The V gene is TRBV27, the J gene TRBJ2-2; a possible D gene is TRBD1 (6 bases). There are 13 residues in the CDR3. The ends were cut back, 6 bases at V and 5 bases at J, with 10 bases in the middle. CDR1 is MNHEY and CDR2 is SMNVEV in the germline V gene (reference sequence). The CDR3 coding sequence is TGTGCCAGCAGACAGGGTGGGACCGGGGAGCTGTTTTTT. Residues: CASRQGGTGELFF.

This clone occurred once. DNA of the CDR3: TGTGCCAGCAGCTTAGAGAGAGTAGCGGGAGGGCCCGGTGAGCAGTTCTTC. Its translation is CASSLERVAGGPGEQFF. This chain connects TRBV11-2 to TRBJ2-1; 11 nucleotides align to TRBD2. The junction had 10 bases not matched to a gene; V was cut back by 0 bases and J by 9 bases. In germline, CDR1 is SGHAT, CDR2 FQNNGV. The CDR3 contains 17 residues.

The rearrangement uses TRBV29-1 and TRBJ1-2; D remains ambiguous. V lost 3 bases to trimming and J lost 3 bases, with 14 bases between them. The length of the CDR3 is 14 residues. Germline V gives CDR1 SQVTM, CDR2 ANQGSEA. The CDR3 sequence is CSVENTEGDYGYTF. For the CDR3, the DNA is TGCAGCGTTGAGAACACAGAGGGTGACTATGGCTACACCTTC.